This is a list of T cell receptor beta chains from one sample in a study of blood T cells in healthy people across ages. TCRdb re-called the 5' RACE reads through MiXCR, storing one row per CDR3 protein. Among about 1.8 million distinct CDR3 sequences listed, about 49% were seen once. Material for sequencing was blood. The receptor source for this set is a woman between 40 and 55 years old in good health. The CDR3 runs from the conserved cysteine through the conserved F or W. A D gene is named only where the DNA matches it firmly. Clone size is shown for a subset of rows, as once, few, many or a class of expanded clone.

V gene	clone size	CDR3 length	J gene	D gene	CDR3 DNA	CDR3 protein
TRBV5-1	few	16	TRBJ2-3	.	TGCGCCAGCAGCTTGGCCGAGGGCGATGGGACAGATACGCAGTATTTT	CASSLAEGDGTDTQYF
TRBV7-2	few	16	TRBJ2-1	.	TGTGCCAGCAGCTTAAGGTCTTTAGCGCCTTACAATGAGCAGTTCTTC	CASSLRSLAPYNEQFF
TRBV10-1	few	14	TRBJ2-7	.	TGCGCCAGCAGCGAACCGCCTAACCTCAACGAGCAGTACTTC	CASSEPPNLNEQYF
TRBV3-1	few	16	TRBJ2-1	TRBD2	TGTGCCAGCAGCCACCCTGCGGGGGGGGGCAACAATGAGCAGTTCTTC	CASSHPAGGGNNEQFF
TRBV5-1	.	16	TRBJ1-4	TRBD1	TGCGCCAGCAGCTTGGCGGGGACAGGTCGTCATGAAAAACTGTTTTTT	CASSLAGTGRHEKLFF
TRBV9	.	15	TRBJ2-7	.	TGTGCCAGCAGCGTAGACAGGGATAGTACCTACGAGCAGTACTTC	CASSVDRDSTYEQYF
TRBV11-2	.	15	TRBJ2-2	TRBD1	TGTGCCAGCAGCTTAGATCCAGGGGGAATCGGGGAGCTGTTTTTT	CASSLDPGGIGELFF
TRBV7-8	.	13	TRBJ2-7	.	TGTGCCAGCAGCGTAGAACTGTCCGAGGAGCAGTACTTC	CASSVELSEEQYF
TRBV5-1	.	20	TRBJ2-3	TRBD2	TGCGCCAGCGGTCCCCCGGGACTAGCGGGGGGGCCCTGCTGCACAGATACGCAGTATTTT	CASGPPGLAGGPCCTDTQYF
TRBV12-3/TRBV12-4	.	14	TRBJ1-2	.	TGTGCCAGCAGTCCTCCACAGAGGAAAGGCGGCTACACCTTC	CASSPPQRKGGYTF
TRBV11-1	.	16	TRBJ2-6	.	TGTGCCAGCAGCTTAGCATTCAGCTCTGGGGCCAACGTCCTGACTTTC	CASSLAFSSGANVLTF
TRBV28	.	14	TRBJ2-7	.	TGTGCCAGCAGTTTTTGGCAACGGGGCCACGAGCAGTACTTC	CASSFWQRGHEQYF
TRBV20-1	few	13	TRBJ2-5	.	TGCAGTGCTACCCCAGGCGGGAAAGAGACCCAGTACTTC	CSATPGGKETQYF
TRBV28	.	13	TRBJ2-4	TRBD1	TGTGCCAGCAGCACGGACAGGGCAGACATTCAGTACTTC	CASSTDRADIQYF
TRBV2	.	12	TRBJ1-5	.	TGTGCCAGCAGTGAAATAGGACAAGGTCAGCATTTT	CASSEIGQGQHF
TRBV29-1	few	15	TRBJ2-1	.	TGCAGCGTTGAACCTCTAGCGCCTACCTACAATGAGCAGTTCTTC	CSVEPLAPTYNEQFF
TRBV6-2/TRBV6-3	.	19	TRBJ2-6	TRBD2	TGTGCCAGCAGTCCCCCACTAGCGGGGGGCCCCTCTGGGGCCAACGTCCTGACTTTC	CASSPPLAGGPSGANVLTF
TRBV5-4	.	14	TRBJ2-1	TRBD2	TGTGCCAGCAGCCGGGGGAGGGAAGAATCTGAGCAGTTCTTC	CASSRGREESEQFF
TRBV20-1	many	14	TRBJ2-4	TRBD1	TGCAGTGGGCAGGGGGAGCTAGCCAAAAACATTCAGTACTTC	CSGQGELAKNIQYF
TRBV15	once	12	TRBJ2-5	.	TGTGCCACCAGCAGCAGGGGAGAGACCCAGTACTTC	CATSSRGETQYF
TRBV7-6	once	18	TRBJ2-6	TRBD1	TGTGCCAGCAGCTTAATGGGACAGGCCTACTCTGGGGCCAACGTCCTGACTTTC	CASSLMGQAYSGANVLTF
TRBV12-3/TRBV12-4	few	16	TRBJ2-7	TRBD2	TGTGCCAGCAGCCCTAGCGGGGGTCAATCCTACAATGAGCAGTACTTC	CASSPSGGQSYNEQYF
TRBV7-6	once	14	TRBJ1-2	.	TGTGCCAGCAGCTTAGGTGAGGGAACGGCTGGCCACACCTTC	CASSLGEGTAGHTF
TRBV5-4	.	15	TRBJ2-1	.	TGTGCCAGCAGCTTAGAGGCCACCCGCATAACCAAGCAGTTCTTC	CASSLEATRITKQFF
TRBV7-2	few	13	TRBJ2-1	.	TGTGCCACCCGTCCACTAGGACGCGATGAGCAGTTCTTC	CATRPLGRDEQFF
TRBV3-1	.	14	TRBJ2-3	TRBD2	TGTGCCAGCAGCCGAGGGACTAGCAGGGATACGCAGTATTTT	CASSRGTSRDTQYF
TRBV28	few	15	TRBJ2-7	.	TGTGCCAGCAAAGGGCTTTGGCTCGAAACCTACGAGCAGTACTTC	CASKGLWLETYEQYF
TRBV4-3	.	15	TRBJ2-7	TRBD1	TGCGCCAGCAGCCAGGGGACAGGGCCTTCCTACGAGCAGTACTTC	CASSQGTGPSYEQYF
TRBV20-1	.	14	TRBJ2-7	TRBD1	TGCAGTGCTAGCCCTGACAGGGAGTCGAGCGAGCAGTACTTC	CSASPDRESSEQYF
TRBV5-5	once	16	TRBJ1-1	.	TGTGCCAGCAGCTCGATTGGGGGGGCCAGGGGCACTGAAGCTTTCTTT	CASSSIGGARGTEAFF
TRBV4-2	.	13	TRBJ2-7	.	TGTGCCAGCAGCCAGGGGGTCAACAATGAGCAGTACTTC	CASSQGVNNEQYF
TRBV20-1	.	17	TRBJ1-2	.	TGCAGTGCAAAAACGGGACACTTACTTCCATTGAACTATGGCTACACCTTC	CSAKTGHLLPLNYGYTF
TRBV24-1	once	15	TRBJ1-5	.	TGTGCCACCAGTCCCAGGGGAGAGGGCAATCAGCCCCAGCATTTT	CATSPRGEGNQPQHF
TRBV9	few	16	TRBJ2-3	TRBD2	TGTGCCAGCAGCGTTCTTAGCGGGGGTCGTACAGATACGCAGTATTTT	CASSVLSGGRTDTQYF
TRBV6-5	.	14	TRBJ2-1	.	TGTGCCAGCAGTTACGGTAGGGTATGGAATGAGCAGTTCTTC	CASSYGRVWNEQFF
TRBV7-9	once	14	TRBJ2-5	TRBD2	TGTGCCAGCCAGGTGACTAGCGGGGAAGAGACCCAGTACTTC	CASQVTSGEETQYF
TRBV9	few	13	TRBJ2-3	.	TGTGCCAGCAGCGTAGGGACCCGAGATACGCAGTATTTT	CASSVGTRDTQYF
TRBV6-5	few	13	TRBJ2-5	.	TGTGCCAGCACCAGAGGGGGTACAGAGACCCAGTACTTC	CASTRGGTETQYF
TRBV6-1	.	15	TRBJ2-3	.	TGTGCCAGCAGTGAAGACCCGAAAGGGACAGATACGCAGTATTTT	CASSEDPKGTDTQYF
TRBV12-3/TRBV12-4	.	14	TRBJ2-1	.	TGTGCCAGCAGTTTTTACCAGGGAGGCAATGAGCAGTTCTTC	CASSFYQGGNEQFF
TRBV25-1	few	12	TRBJ1-2	.	TGTGCCAGCAGTGAATGGGCCTATGGCTACACCTTC	CASSEWAYGYTF
TRBV5-1	.	15	TRBJ1-1	.	TGCGCCAGCAGCGTGCCGGGACGCAGGTTCACTGAAGCTTTCTTT	CASSVPGRRFTEAFF
TRBV28	.	16	TRBJ2-7	.	TGTGCCAGCAGTTTTATAGGGGCACCCCAGGCGAACGAGCAGTACTTC	CASSFIGAPQANEQYF
TRBV28	.	15	TRBJ2-3	TRBD2	TGTGCCAGCAGTCCCGGCCCGGGGGGGTCAGATACGCAGTATTTT	CASSPGPGGSDTQYF
TRBV7-2	.	15	TRBJ2-7	TRBD2	TGTGCCAGCAGTCCCCGGGGGGGGGCCAGGAACGAGCAGTACTTC	CASSPRGGARNEQYF
TRBV4-1	few	13	TRBJ1-2	.	TGCGCCAGCAGCCAAGAGTCGGGGTATGGCTACACCTTC	CASSQESGYGYTF
TRBV6-6	few	15	TRBJ2-7	.	TGTGCCAGCAGTTACTCGCCTAGCGAGGGCTACGAGCAGTACTTC	CASSYSPSEGYEQYF